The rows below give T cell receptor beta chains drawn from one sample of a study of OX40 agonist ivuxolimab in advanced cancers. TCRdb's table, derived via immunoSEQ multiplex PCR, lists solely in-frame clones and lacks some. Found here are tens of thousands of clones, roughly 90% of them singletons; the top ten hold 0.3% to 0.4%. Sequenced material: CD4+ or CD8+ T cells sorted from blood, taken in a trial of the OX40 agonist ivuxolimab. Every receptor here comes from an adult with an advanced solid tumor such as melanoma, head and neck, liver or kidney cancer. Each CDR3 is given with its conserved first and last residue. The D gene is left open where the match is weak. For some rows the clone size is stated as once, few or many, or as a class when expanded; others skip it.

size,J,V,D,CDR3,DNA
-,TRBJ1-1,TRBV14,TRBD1,CASSPDRLQAFF,TGTGCCAGCAGCCCGGACAGGCTTCAGGCTTTCTTT
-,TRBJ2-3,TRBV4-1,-,CASSQPLLARSTDTQYF,TGCGCCAGCAGCCAACCCCTGCTAGCTCGGTCCACAGATACGCAGTATTTT
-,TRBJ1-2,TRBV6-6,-,CASSYSNLDGYTF,TGTGCCAGCAGTTACTCGAATTTGGACGGCTACACCTTC
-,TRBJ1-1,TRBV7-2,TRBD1,CASSSHRQGEAFF,TGTGCCAGCAGCTCCCATCGACAGGGCGAAGCTTTCTTT
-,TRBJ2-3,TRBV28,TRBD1,CASSAISPGTGSTDTQYF,TGTGCCAGCAGTGCGATATCCCCCGGGACAGGGTCCACAGATACGCAGTATTTT
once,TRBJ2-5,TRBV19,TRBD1,CASSVGQARATQYF,TGTGCCAGTAGTGTCGGACAGGCCCGCGCCACCCAGTACTTC
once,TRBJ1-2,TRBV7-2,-,CASSLAWSGYGYTF,TGTGCCAGCAGCTTAGCGTGGTCAGGGTATGGCTACACCTTC
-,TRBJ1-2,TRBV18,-,CASSLESGGPSYTF,TGTGCCAGCTCACTGGAGTCAGGAGGGCCCTCCTACACCTTC
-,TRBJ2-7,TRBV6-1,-,CASSSRVGRYEQYF,TGTGCCAGCAGTTCAAGGGTGGGAAGGTACGAGCAGTACTTC
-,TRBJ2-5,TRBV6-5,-,CASSYPPVNQETQYF,TGTGCCAGCAGTTACCCCCCGGTAAACCAAGAGACCCAGTACTTC
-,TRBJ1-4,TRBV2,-,CASRRDTVRGEKLFF,TGTGCCAGCAGGAGGGACACCGTGAGGGGTGAAAAACTGTTTTTT
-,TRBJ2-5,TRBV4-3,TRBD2,CASSQEWASGETQYF,TGCGCCAGCAGCCAAGAATGGGCTAGCGGGGAGACCCAGTACTTC
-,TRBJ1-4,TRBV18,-,CASSPPSREKLFF,TGTGCCAGCTCACCACCGTCCCGCGAAAAACTGTTTTTT
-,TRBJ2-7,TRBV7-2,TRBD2,CASSSGTSGIYEQYF,TGTGCCAGCAGCTCCGGGACTAGCGGTATCTACGAGCAGTACTTC
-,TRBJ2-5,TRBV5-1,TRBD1,CASSDGPGGGLVETQYF,TGCGCCAGCAGCGACGGCCCAGGGGGTGGGCTGGTGGAGACCCAGTACTTC
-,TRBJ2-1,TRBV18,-,CASSPNLHNEQFF,TGTGCCAGCTCACCCAACTTGCACAATGAGCAGTTCTTC
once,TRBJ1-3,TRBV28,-,CASRPPTVSGNTIYF,TGTGCCAGCAGGCCCCCGACAGTCTCTGGAAACACCATATATTTT
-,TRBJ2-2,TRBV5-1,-,CASSLLTNTGELFF,TGCGCCAGCAGCTTGCTGACGAACACCGGGGAGCTGTTTTTT
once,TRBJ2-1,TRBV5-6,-,CASSLGVYRSPNNEQFF,TGTGCCAGCAGCTTGGGAGTTTACAGGTCACCTAACAATGAGCAGTTCTTC
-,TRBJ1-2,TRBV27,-,CASSFVPQDNYGYTF,TGTGCCAGCAGTTTTGTGCCCCAGGACAACTATGGCTACACCTTC
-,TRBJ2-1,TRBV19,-,CASISSATYNEQFF,TGTGCCAGTATTTCTAGCGCTACCTACAATGAGCAGTTCTTC
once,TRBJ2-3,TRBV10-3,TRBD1,CAISEAGTGPHQSTDTQYF,TGTGCCATCAGCGAAGCCGGGACAGGGCCCCACCAAAGTACAGATACGCAGTATTTT
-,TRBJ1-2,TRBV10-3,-,CAISKQGLDGYTF,TGTGCCATCAGTAAACAGGGTTTAGATGGCTACACCTTC
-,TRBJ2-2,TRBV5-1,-,CASSWTANTGELFF,TGCGCCAGCAGCTGGACAGCGAACACCGGGGAGCTGTTTTTT
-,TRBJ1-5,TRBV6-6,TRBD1,CASTQQGRGDQPQHF,TGTGCCAGCACCCAACAGGGGAGAGGGGATCAGCCCCAGCATTTT
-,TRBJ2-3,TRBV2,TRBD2,CASSGTSGPSVTQYF,TGTGCCAGCAGTGGGACTAGCGGACCATCAGTTACGCAGTATTTT
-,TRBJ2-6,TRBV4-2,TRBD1,CASSQVLGQGSTGANVLTF,TGTGCCAGCAGCCAAGTATTGGGACAGGGGAGCACTGGGGCCAACGTCCTGACTTTC
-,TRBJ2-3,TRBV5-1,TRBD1,CASSSRGLGTDTQYF,TGCGCCAGCAGCTCTAGGGGGCTTGGTACAGATACGCAGTATTTT